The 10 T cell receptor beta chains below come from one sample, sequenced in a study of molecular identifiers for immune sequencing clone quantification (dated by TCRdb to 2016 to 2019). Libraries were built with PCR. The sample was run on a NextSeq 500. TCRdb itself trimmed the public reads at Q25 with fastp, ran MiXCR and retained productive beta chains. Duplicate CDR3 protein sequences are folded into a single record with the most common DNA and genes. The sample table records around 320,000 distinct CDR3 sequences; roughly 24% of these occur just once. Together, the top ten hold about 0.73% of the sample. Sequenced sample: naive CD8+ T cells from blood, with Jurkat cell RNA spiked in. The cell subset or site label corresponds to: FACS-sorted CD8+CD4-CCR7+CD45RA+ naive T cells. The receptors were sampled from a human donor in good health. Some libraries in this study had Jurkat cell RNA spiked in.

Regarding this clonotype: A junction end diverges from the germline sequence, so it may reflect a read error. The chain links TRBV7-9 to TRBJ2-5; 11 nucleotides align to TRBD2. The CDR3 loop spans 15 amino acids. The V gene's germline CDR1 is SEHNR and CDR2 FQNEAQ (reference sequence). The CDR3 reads CASSPTSGVAETLYF. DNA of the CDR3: TGTGCCAGCAGCCCGACTAGCGGGGTTGCGGAGACCCTGTACTTC.

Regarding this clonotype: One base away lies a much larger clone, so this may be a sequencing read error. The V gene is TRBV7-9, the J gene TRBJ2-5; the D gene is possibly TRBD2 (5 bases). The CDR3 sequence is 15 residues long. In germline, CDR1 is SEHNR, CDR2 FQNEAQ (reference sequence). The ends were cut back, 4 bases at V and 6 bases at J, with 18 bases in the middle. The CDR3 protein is CASSYLGGLQKTQYF. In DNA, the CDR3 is TGTGCCAGCAGCTACCTAGGAGGTTTGCAAAAGACCCAGTACTTC.

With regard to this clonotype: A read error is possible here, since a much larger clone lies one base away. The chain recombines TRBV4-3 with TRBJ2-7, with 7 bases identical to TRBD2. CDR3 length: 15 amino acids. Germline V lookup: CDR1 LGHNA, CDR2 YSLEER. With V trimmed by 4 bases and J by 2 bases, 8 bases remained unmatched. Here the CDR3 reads CASSPGLTGAYEQYF. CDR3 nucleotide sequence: TGCGCCAGCAGCCCGGGACTAACGGGAGCCTACGAGCAGTACTTC.

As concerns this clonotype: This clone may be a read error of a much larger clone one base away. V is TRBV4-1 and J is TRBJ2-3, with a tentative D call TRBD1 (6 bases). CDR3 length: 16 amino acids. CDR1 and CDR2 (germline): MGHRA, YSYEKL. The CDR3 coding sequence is TGCGCCAGCAGCCAAGCACAGGGTTTTATAGCAGATACGCGGTATTTT. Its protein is CASSQAQGFIADTRYF.

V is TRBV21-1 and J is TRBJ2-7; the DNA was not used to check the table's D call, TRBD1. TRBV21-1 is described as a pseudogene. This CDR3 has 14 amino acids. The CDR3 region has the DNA TGTGCCAGCAGCATGGGGACAGGGTGGGGAAAGCAGTACTTC. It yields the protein CASSMGTGWGKQYF.

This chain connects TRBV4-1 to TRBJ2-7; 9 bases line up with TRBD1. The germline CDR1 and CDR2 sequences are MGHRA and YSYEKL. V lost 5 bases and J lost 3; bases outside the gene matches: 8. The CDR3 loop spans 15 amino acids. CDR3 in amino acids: CASSTPGTGLYEQYF. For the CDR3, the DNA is TGCGCCAGCAGCACCCCAGGGACAGGGCTCTACGAGCAGTACTTC.

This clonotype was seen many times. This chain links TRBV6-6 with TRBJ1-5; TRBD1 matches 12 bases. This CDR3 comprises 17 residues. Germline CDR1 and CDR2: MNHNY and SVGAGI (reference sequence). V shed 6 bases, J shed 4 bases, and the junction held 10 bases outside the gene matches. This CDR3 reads CASSSGDRGLQNQPQHF. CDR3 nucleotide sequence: TGTGCCAGCAGCTCCGGGGACAGGGGGCTTCAGAATCAGCCCCAGCATTTT.

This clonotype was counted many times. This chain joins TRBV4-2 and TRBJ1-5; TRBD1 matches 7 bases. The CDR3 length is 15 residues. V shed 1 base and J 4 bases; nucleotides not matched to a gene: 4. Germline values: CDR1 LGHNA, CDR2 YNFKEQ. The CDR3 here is CASSQAETGNQPQHF. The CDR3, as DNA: TGTGCCAGCAGCCAAGCGGAGACAGGGAATCAGCCCCAGCATTTT.

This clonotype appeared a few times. The CDR3 DNA follows: TGTGCCAGCAGGGGCAGGGACTCCTACGAGCAGTACTTC. Amino acids: CASRGRDSYEQYF. V gene TRBV25-1 combines with J gene TRBJ2-7, with D possibly being TRBD1 (5 bases). This CDR3 contains 13 residues. Germline CDR1 and CDR2: MGHDK and SYGVNS. Trimming left V 6 bases short and J 0 bases short, with 9 bases between.

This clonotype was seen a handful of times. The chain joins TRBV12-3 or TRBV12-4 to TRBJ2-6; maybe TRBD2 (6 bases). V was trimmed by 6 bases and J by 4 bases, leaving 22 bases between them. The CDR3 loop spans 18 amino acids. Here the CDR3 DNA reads TGTGCCAGCAGCTCGGAGGGGCCAGGAATGTTAGGGGCCAACGTCCTGACTTTC. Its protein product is CASSSEGPGMLGANVLTF.